The rows below give T cell receptor beta chains drawn from one sample of a study of CD8 T cells in ankylosing spondylitis. TCRdb analysed the 5' RACE reads with MiXCR anew, one entry per CDR3 protein. The table records 200,000 to 250,000 distinct CDR3 sequences, 5.5% to 7.5% of them present only once. The specimen sequenced was blood, either unsorted or a sorted T cell fraction (not recorded which). The source is a male donor with ankylosing spondylitis. The CDR3 runs from the conserved cysteine through the conserved F or W. D genes are given only for firm matches. Rows may omit the clone size; those that give it use once, few, many or a size class.

size	J	D	V	DNA	CDR3
many	TRBJ2-3	TRBD2	TRBV5-1	TGCGCCAGCGGGGGGACTAGCAGCACAGATACGCAGTATTTT	CASGGTSSTDTQYF
few	TRBJ1-2	.	TRBV4-3	TGCGCCAGCAGCCATCGTCGGGGCAATAACTATGGCTACACCTTC	CASSHRRGNNYGYTF
.	TRBJ1-1	.	TRBV20-1	TGCAGTGCTAGATTAAATCCATTCATGAACACTGAAGCTTTCTTT	CSARLNPFMNTEAFF
few	TRBJ2-6	.	TRBV7-2	TGTGCCAGCAGCTTAGTAGTCAGCGCCTCTGGGGCCAACGTCCTGACTTTC	CASSLVVSASGANVLTF
many	TRBJ2-1	TRBD2	TRBV18	TGTGCCAGCTCACCAACAGCGGGAGTTGAGCAGTTCTTC	CASSPTAGVEQFF
many	TRBJ1-1	.	TRBV4-1	TGCGCCAGCAGCCCCAGGGTGAACACTGAAGCTTTCTTT	CASSPRVNTEAFF
.	TRBJ2-7	TRBD1	TRBV27	TGTGCCAGCCGGCCGGGACAGGGCGGCCACGAGCAGTACTTC	CASRPGQGGHEQYF
few	TRBJ2-4	TRBD1	TRBV5-1	TGCGCCAGCAGCCCACAAGGACAGGGACCAAACATTCAGTACTTC	CASSPQGQGPNIQYF
.	TRBJ2-7	TRBD1	TRBV7-2	TGTGCCAGCAGCTTAGGCCGGGACAGGGGGCTTGGCGAGCAGTACTTC	CASSLGRDRGLGEQYF
few	TRBJ2-3	.	TRBV6-1	TGTGCCAGCAGAAACAACGTGCCGTTAGATACGCAGTATTTT	CASRNNVPLDTQYF
few	TRBJ2-5	.	TRBV6-1	TGTGCCGCCCAAGAAGCGCCCCGGGAGACCCAGTACTTC	CAAQEAPRETQYF
few	TRBJ2-1	.	TRBV10-2	TGCGCCAGCAGAGCCTTTAGCAATGAGCAGTTCTTC	CASRAFSNEQFF
many	TRBJ2-1	TRBD1	TRBV24-1	TGTGCCACCAGTGATCCCAGACAGGGGACGAGGCAGTTCTTC	CATSDPRQGTRQFF
few	TRBJ1-5	.	TRBV6-2/TRBV6-3	TGTGCCAGCAGTTACAGGGTTACTCAGCCCCAGCATTTT	CASSYRVTQPQHF
many	TRBJ2-2	.	TRBV9	TGTGCCAGCAGCGGGACTCCCGACACCGGGGAGCTGTTTTTT	CASSGTPDTGELFF
many	TRBJ2-1	.	TRBV20-1	TGCAGTGCTAGGCTCTGGCGGGCCTCCTACAATGAGCAGTTCTTC	CSARLWRASYNEQFF
few	TRBJ2-2	TRBD1	TRBV7-6	TGTGCCAGCAGCCCATGGACAGGGGACACCGGGGAGCTGTTTTTT	CASSPWTGDTGELFF
many	TRBJ2-7	TRBD2	TRBV7-9	TGTGCCAGCAGCTTCTCGGGACTAGACTACGAGCAGTACTTC	CASSFSGLDYEQYF
.	TRBJ1-2	.	TRBV7-3	TGTGCCAGCAGCTTTGGAACGGGCTATGGCTACACCTTC	CASSFGTGYGYTF
many	TRBJ1-1	.	TRBV6-1	TGTGCCAGCAGACGGGGGGGGACTGAAGCTTTCTTT	CASRRGGTEAFF
many	TRBJ2-7	TRBD2	TRBV7-9	TGTGCCAGCAGCTCTACTAGCGGGAGGTCCGACGAGCAGTACTTC	CASSSTSGRSDEQYF
.	TRBJ2-2	TRBD2	TRBV7-2	TGTGCCAGCAGCCCCGTGCGGGGGGGTACCGGGGAGCTGTTTTTT	CASSPVRGGTGELFF
many	TRBJ1-1	.	TRBV2	TGTGCCAGCACGTATAGGGGGAACACTGAAGCTTTCTTT	CASTYRGNTEAFF
many	TRBJ1-3	.	TRBV7-9	TGTGCCAGCAGTTTGTCCAGGTCGGACACCATATATTTT	CASSLSRSDTIYF
few	TRBJ2-7	.	TRBV2	TGTGCCAGCAGTGTACGGGACACCCCCTACGAGCAGTATTTC	CASSVRDTPYEQYF
many	TRBJ2-1	TRBD2	TRBV29-1	TGCAGCGTTTACTCCGGGACTAGCGGGAGGTTGAATGAGCAGTTCTTC	CSVYSGTSGRLNEQFF
many	TRBJ1-1	TRBD1	TRBV5-5	TGTGCCAGCAGCTTGAAAAGGGGGCTAGAAGCTTTCTTT	CASSLKRGLEAFF
many	TRBJ1-5	TRBD1	TRBV5-1	TGCGCCAGCAGTCCTGGACAGGGGATGAATCAGCCCCAGCATTTT	CASSPGQGMNQPQHF
many	TRBJ2-5	.	TRBV4-3	TGCGCCAGCAGCCAAGACAGCGAAGAGACCCAGTACTTC	CASSQDSEETQYF
many	TRBJ2-2	TRBD1	TRBV28	TGTGCCAGCAGACTGACAGGGGATACCGGGGAGCTGTTTTTT	CASRLTGDTGELFF
few	TRBJ2-1	.	TRBV27	TGTGCCAGCAGTTTACAGACGGCGAGCTCCTACAATGAGCAGTTCTTC	CASSLQTASSYNEQFF
many	TRBJ2-7	.	TRBV5-1	TGCGCCAGCAGCGCCCGGGACGGGAGCTCCTACGAGCAGTACTTC	CASSARDGSSYEQYF
many	TRBJ1-1	.	TRBV28	TGTGCCAGCAGTTTACGGGGAGGGGGGCGAGGAGCTTTCTTT	CASSLRGGGRGAFF
many	TRBJ2-3	.	TRBV5-1	TGCGCCAGCAGCGAGGGGAGTCTTTATACGCAGTATTTT	CASSEGSLYTQYF
many	TRBJ2-5	.	TRBV11-2	TGTGCCAGCAGCTTAGATTTGGGCCGGGGCAGAAGGGAGACCCAGTACTTC	CASSLDLGRGRRETQYF
many	TRBJ2-5	.	TRBV13	TGTGCCAGCAGCTTAGAAGGCGGGCAAGAGACCCAGTACTTC	CASSLEGGQETQYF
many	TRBJ2-5	.	TRBV12-5	TGTGCTAGTGGTTTGGTATCCGAAGACTTACAGGAAGAGACCCAGTACTTC	CASGLVSEDLQEETQYF
many	TRBJ2-1	TRBD2	TRBV27	TGTGCCAGCAGTTCCCGGACTAGCGACTCCTACAATGAGCAGTTCTTC	CASSSRTSDSYNEQFF
few	TRBJ2-7	TRBD1	TRBV6-1	TGTGCCAGCAGTGGGAGGACAGGGTCCTACGAGCAGTACTTC	CASSGRTGSYEQYF
many	TRBJ2-1	TRBD2	TRBV4-3	TGCGCCAGCAGCCAAGATCCTGCTAGCGGAAACATCTACAATGAGCAGTTCTTC	CASSQDPASGNIYNEQFF
many	TRBJ2-1	.	TRBV4-3	TGCGCCAGCAGCCCCGCCTCAGGGGACGACAATGAGCAGTTCTTC	CASSPASGDDNEQFF
few	TRBJ2-4	TRBD1	TRBV7-9	TGTGCCAGCAGCGGACAGGTAGCCAAAAACATTCAGTACTTC	CASSGQVAKNIQYF
many	TRBJ1-3	.	TRBV9	TGTGCCTCCCAAGTGGGGGCTGGAAACACCATATATTTT	CASQVGAGNTIYF
many	TRBJ1-1	.	TRBV10-3	TGTGCCATCAGTGCCTCGGGGGTTAACACTGAAGCTTTCTTT	CAISASGVNTEAFF
few	TRBJ2-3	.	TRBV2	TGTGCCAGCAGTGAGACCCTGAGCTGGGCAGATACGCAGTATTTT	CASSETLSWADTQYF
few	TRBJ2-3	TRBD2	TRBV2	TGTGCCAGCAGTGAAGCGTCCGGGAGGTCCACAGATACGCAGTATTTT	CASSEASGRSTDTQYF
many	TRBJ2-7	TRBD1	TRBV2	TGTGCCAGCAACGGGGACCGACAGGGGCAGTACTTC	CASNGDRQGQYF
few	TRBJ2-1	.	TRBV19	TGTGCCAGTAGTATCGATAGCACCATCAATGAGCAGTTCTTC	CASSIDSTINEQFF
many	TRBJ2-2	.	TRBV12-3/TRBV12-4	TGTGCCAGCAGTCCCCAGGACACCGGGGAGCTGTTTTTT	CASSPQDTGELFF
many	TRBJ2-7	.	TRBV2	TGTGCCAGCAGGGAATACGGGACTCAGAGCTCCTACGAGCAGTACTTC	CASREYGTQSSYEQYF
few	TRBJ2-7	.	TRBV27	TGTGCCAGCAGTTATACCCTCGACGGAATGCAGCAGTACTTC	CASSYTLDGMQQYF
many	TRBJ2-1	TRBD2	TRBV2	TGTGCCAGCAGCGAGGGGCGGGGGGGCAACAATGAGCAGTTCTTC	CASSEGRGGNNEQFF
many	TRBJ2-1	TRBD2	TRBV5-1	TGCGCCAGCAGCCCGTCCGGGGGGGGTGAGCAGTTCTTC	CASSPSGGGEQFF
many	TRBJ2-1	TRBD2	TRBV7-2	TGTGCCAGCAGCTCCCCGCTAGGGCTAGCGGGACTCAATGAGCAGTTCTTC	CASSSPLGLAGLNEQFF
few	TRBJ1-1	.	TRBV20-1	TGCAGTGCTAGAGTGCGGGTACGGGGGCCCCGCCTGGGCACTGAAGCTTTCTTT	CSARVRVRGPRLGTEAFF
many	TRBJ2-7	.	TRBV27	TGTGCCAGCATGGGGGTGGGTTACGAGCAGTACTTC	CASMGVGYEQYF
.	TRBJ2-6	.	TRBV11-2	TGTGCCAGCAGCTCGGACAGCGGGGCCAACGTCCTGACTTTC	CASSSDSGANVLTF